This paragraph reports one T cell receptor (beta chain). The data were taken from a study of blood T cell repertoires in COVID-19. Per germline, CDR1 MDHEN and CDR2 SYDVKM. This CDR3 is 15 amino acids long. With 6 bases removed from V and 1 base from J, the gap between germline ends came to 15 bases. Assay: immunoSEQ multiplex PCR; the TCRdb copy retains only in-frame clones and omits some. The sample includes around 36,000 clones, 80% to 90% of them seen just once. The clonotype was recovered from a man aged 45-65 years with acute or convalescent COVID-19. This chain connects TRBV28 to TRBJ1-1; D call uncertain. Sequences were obtained from peripheral blood. The CDR3 region is CASSLAGFGNTEAFF. The CDR3 DNA reads as TGTGCCAGCAGCCTCGCTGGCTTTGGGAACACTGAAGCTTTCTTT. The variable domain in full, completed from reference TRBV28 and TRBJ1-1, reads DVKVTQSSRYLVKRTGEKVFLECVQDMDHENMFWYRQDPGLGLRLIYFSYDVKMKEKGDIPEGYSVSREKKERFSLILESASTNQTSMYLCASSLAGFGNTEAFFGQGTRLTVV.